One and the same sample provided the 18 T cell receptor beta chains below, sequenced in a study of blood T cell repertoires in COVID-19. Generated by immunoSEQ multiplex PCR, the TCRdb table keeps only in-frame clones and is missing some. The table records approximately 340,000 clones, roughly 86% of them present only once. Sequences were obtained from peripheral blood. These TCRs come from a man between 25 and 39 years old with COVID-19, enrolled during active disease.

This clone was seen a few times. The V gene is TRBV5-1, the J gene TRBJ1-5; D unclear. The CDR3 totals 15 residues. V gave up 0 bases and J gave up 3 bases, with 10 bases separating them. The V gene's germline CDR1 is SGHRS and CDR2 YFSETQ. In nucleotides, the CDR3 is TGCGCCAGCAGCTTGGGAGGGCCGGACAATCAGCCCCAGCATTTT. Its translation: CASSLGGPDNQPQHF.

The chain uses TRBV5-1 and TRBJ2-2; 8 bases match TRBD1. Germline V lookup: CDR1 SGHRS, CDR2 YFSETQ. The CDR3 length is 17 residues. The junction had 11 bases not matched to a gene; V was cut back by 5 bases and J by 2 bases. CDR3 in amino acids: CASSLTPGQVNTGELFF. CDR3 nucleotides: TGCGCCAGCAGTCTCACGCCGGGACAGGTCAACACCGGGGAGCTGTTTTTT.

The chain combines TRBV7-2 with TRBJ1-1, with D perhaps TRBD1 (5 bases). The CDR3 is 16 residues long. Germline V gene data show CDR1 as SGHTA and CDR2 as FQGNSA. V lost 3 bases to trimming and J lost 4 bases, with 18 bases between them. The CDR3 reads CASSFPGGGRRTEAFF. CDR3 sequence (DNA): TGTGCCAGCAGCTTCCCGGGGGGAGGGCGGCGCACTGAAGCTTTCTTT.

This chain joins TRBV7-2 and TRBJ2-3; 9 bases agree with TRBD2. V gave up 5 bases and J gave up 2 bases; unmatched junction bases: 17. This CDR3 has 19 residues. Germline V lookup: CDR1 SGHTA, CDR2 FQGNSA. CDR3 protein: CASSRARGGRGGYTDTQYF. The CDR3 DNA reads TGTGCCAGCAGCCGGGCTAGGGGCGGGAGGGGCGGATACACAGATACGCAGTATTTT. Based on the CDR3 plus reference TRBV7-2 and TRBJ2-3, the full variable domain is GAGVSQSPSNKVTEKGKDVELRCDPISGHTALYWYRQSLGQGLEFLIYFQGNSAPDKSGLPSDRFSAERTGGSVSTLTIQRTQQEDSAVYLCASSRARGGRGGYTDTQYFGPGTRLTVL.

The gene calls are TRBV7-9 and TRBJ2-5; 7 bases are shared with TRBD1. The CDR3 loop spans 14 amino acids. Germline V gene data show CDR1 as SEHNR and CDR2 as FQNEAQ (reference sequence). With 1 base clipped from V and 5 bases from J, the junction kept 4 bases outside the gene matches. This chain's CDR3 is CASSLVRGLETQYF. The CDR3 DNA reads as TGTGCCAGCAGCTTAGTGAGGGGGCTGGAGACCCAGTACTTC.

The chain has TRBV6-5 and TRBJ1-3, with D perhaps TRBD1 (5 bases). With 4 bases removed from V and 2 bases from J, the gap between germline ends came to 12 bases. The CDR3 consists of 15 residues. Germline assignment: CDR1 MNHEY and CDR2 SVGAGI. The CDR3 DNA reads TGTGCCAGCAGTTCAGGGTGGACTACTGGAAACACCATATATTTT. Protein sequence: CASSSGWTTGNTIYF.

The chain couples TRBV5-1 to TRBJ1-2; possible D gene TRBD1, 5 bases. V lost 5 bases to trimming and J lost 0 bases, with 11 bases between them. Germline loops: CDR1 SGHRS, CDR2 YFSETQ. CDR3 length: 14 amino acids. The CDR3 bases are TGCGCCAGCAGGAGACAGATCACTAACTATGGCTACACCTTC. Encoded protein: CASRRQITNYGYTF.

The genes are TRBV10-3 and TRBJ2-3, with TRBD2 identical over 9 bases. This CDR3 is 14 amino acids long. Germline V gene data show CDR1 as ENHRY and CDR2 as SYGVKD. Trimming cost V 6 bases and J 4 bases; bases outside gene matches: 5. The CDR3: CAISPGLAADTQYF. The DNA for the CDR3 is TGTGCCATCAGCCCGGGACTAGCAGCAGATACGCAGTATTTT.

This clone showed up just once. J is TRBJ1-2 and V is TRBV3-1 (or the pseudogene TRBV3-2); 7 positions match TRBD1. V lost 0 bases to trimming and J lost 4 bases; unmatched junction nucleotides: 5. CDR1 and CDR2 from the germline V gene are LGHDT and YNNKEL (reference sequence). The CDR3 is 15 residues long. The CDR3: CASSQDQGTAYGYTF. CDR3 coding DNA: TGTGCCAGCAGCCAAGACCAAGGGACAGCCTATGGCTACACCTTC.

The V and J genes are TRBV19 and TRBJ1-2; D is unclear. V shed 2 bases and J shed 2 bases, with 9 bases lying between them. The length of the CDR3 is 14 residues. Germline CDR1 LNHDA, CDR2 SQIVND (reference sequence). The CDR3 sequence is CASSITVTNYGYTF. CDR3 coding DNA: TGTGCCAGTAGTATAACAGTCACCAACTATGGCTACACCTTC.

This rearrangement joins TRBV12-3 or TRBV12-4 to TRBJ2-7, with 8 positions matching TRBD1. The junction had 9 bases not matched to a gene; V was cut back by 7 bases and J by 7 bases. The CDR3 spans 13 residues. The DNA of the CDR3 is TGTGCCAGCACCCAGGGGGCGCGTGAGGAGCAGTACTTC. Translated: CASTQGAREEQYF.

This chain uses TRBV2 with TRBJ1-2; no clear D gene. With 6 bases removed from V and 6 bases from J, the gap between germline ends came to 20 bases. The germline gives CDR1 SNHLY, CDR2 FYNNEI. The CDR3 spans 15 residues. The CDR3, as DNA: TGTGCCAGCAGCCACCCTTCTGAGGGTGGGGATGGCTACACCTTC. It specifies CASSHPSEGGDGYTF. Using reference TRBV2 and TRBJ1-2 for the parts outside the CDR3, the full variable domain is EPEVTQTPSHQVTQMGQEVILRCVPISNHLYFYWYRQILGQKVEFLVSFYNNEISEKSEIFDDQFSVERPDGSNFTLKIRSTKLEDSAMYFCASSHPSEGGDGYTFGSGTRLTVV.

The chain couples TRBV3-1 (or the pseudogene TRBV3-2) to TRBJ2-7, with 9 bases matching TRBD1. This CDR3 contains 14 residues. Trimming cost V 4 bases and J 2 bases; bases outside gene matches: 3. Germline V gene sequence: CDR1 LGHDT, CDR2 YNNKEL (reference sequence). CDR3 sequence (DNA): TGTGCCAGCAGCCTGAGGACAGGGGCCTACGAGCAGTACTTC. Its translation is CASSLRTGAYEQYF.

The J gene is TRBJ2-7, the V gene TRBV19; 9 nucleotides agree with TRBD1. V was pared by 8 bases and J by 2 bases, with 13 bases of the junction left unmatched. The CDR3 sequence is 16 residues long. Germline V gene data show CDR1 as LNHDA and CDR2 as SQIVND (reference sequence). The CDR3 here is CASSPLAGTGPYEQYF. CDR3 sequence (DNA): TGTGCCAGTTCCCCTCTCGCCGGGACAGGGCCCTACGAGCAGTACTTC. Full variable domain (remainder filled in from reference TRBV19 and TRBJ2-7): DGGITQSPKYLFRKEGQNVTLSCEQNLNHDAMYWYRQDPGQGLRLIYYSQIVNDFQKGDIAEGYSVSREKKESFPLTVTSAQKNPTAFYLCASSPLAGTGPYEQYFGPGTRLTVT.

The J gene is TRBJ2-7, the V gene TRBV28; 10 bases map to TRBD2. Per the germline V gene, CDR1 is MDHEN and CDR2 is SYDVKM. CDR3 size: 17 residues. With V trimmed by 0 bases and J by 1 base, 6 bases remained unmatched. CDR3 sequence reads: CASSLWGPSGSSYEQYF. The DNA of the CDR3 is TGTGCCAGCAGTTTATGGGGACCTAGCGGGAGTTCCTACGAGCAGTACTTC.

V is TRBV27 and J is TRBJ1-5, with a possible D match to TRBD1 (6 bases). Trimming stripped 2 bases from V and 0 bases from J, with 8 bases between. The CDR3 extends over 15 amino acids. The germline gives CDR1 MNHEY, CDR2 SMNVEV (reference sequence). The CDR3 loop reads CASSLRQASNQPQHF. For the CDR3, the DNA is TGTGCCAGCAGTTTACGACAGGCTAGCAATCAGCCCCAGCATTTT.

CDR3 in DNA: TGTGCCAGCAGCCGACGGGACACCGTCTACGAGCAGTACTTC. Translating it yields CASSRRDTVYEQYF. The chain employs TRBV7-8 and TRBJ2-7, with D possibly TRBD1 on 6 matching bases. V was cut by 5 bases and J by 3 bases, with 14 bases left in between. This CDR3 has 14 residues. Germline CDR1 reads SGHVS; CDR2 reads FQNEAQ.

The J gene is TRBJ2-1, the V gene TRBV2, with D perhaps TRBD2 (6 bases). With 9 bases removed from V and 3 bases from J, the gap between germline ends came to 12 bases. The CDR3 contains 13 residues. In germline, CDR1 is SNHLY, CDR2 FYNNEI. CDR3 nucleotide sequence: TGTGCCAGTTCTGGGGGGATCTACAATGAGCAGTTCTTC. Its protein is CASSGGIYNEQFF. The whole variable domain, filled in from reference TRBV2 and TRBJ2-1, reads EPEVTQTPSHQVTQMGQEVILRCVPISNHLYFYWYRQILGQKVEFLVSFYNNEISEKSEIFDDQFSVERPDGSNFTLKIRSTKLEDSAMYFCASSGGIYNEQFFGPGTRLTVL.